These 23 T cell receptor beta chains were all obtained from the same sample, sequenced in a study of T cells in Graves' hyperthyroidism and ophthalmopathy. Amplification targeted TCR beta CDR3 regions from RNA transcripts. During a first-round RT-PCR of the TCR CDR3, the HTBI primer set was used. TCRdb re-called the multiplex PCR reads through MiXCR, storing one row per CDR3 protein. The top ten clones hold roughly 30% of a sample with around 760,000 distinct CDR3 sequences, under 45% of them seen once. Input material: blood. The receptors were sampled from a woman aged 40 to 50 with Graves' hyperthyroidism.

This clonotype came up many times. The chain employs TRBV7-9 and TRBJ1-1, with D perhaps matching TRBD1 (6 bases). V was clipped by 2 bases and J by 4 bases, with 11 bases between them. The CDR3 loop spans 14 amino acids. Germline V gives CDR1 SEHNR, CDR2 FQNEAQ (reference sequence). In DNA form, the CDR3 reads TGTGCCAGCAGCTTATTCGGGGGCACCACTGAAGCTTTCTTT. This codes for CASSLFGGTTEAFF.

This clonotype was found many times. This chain connects TRBV12-3 or TRBV12-4 to TRBJ1-1, with TRBD1 as a possible D gene (5 bases). V was trimmed by 6 bases and J by 9 bases, leaving 14 bases between them. The CDR3 is 12 residues long. For the CDR3, the DNA is TGTGCCAGCAGGCTCCGGGACGGCAAAGCTTTCTTT. Its translation is CASRLRDGKAFF.

This chain's CDR3 is CASSEQQGQYGYTF. CDR3 sequence (DNA): TGTGCCAGCAGTGAACAACAGGGTCAGTACGGCTACACCTTC. This chain connects TRBV2 to TRBJ1-2; TRBD1 is a possible D gene (6 bases). This CDR3 region has 14 residues. Trimming took off 2 bases at V and 8 bases at J, with 15 bases between the two ends. Germline values: CDR1 SNHLY, CDR2 FYNNEI. Drawing the rest from reference TRBV2 and TRBJ1-2, the complete variable domain is EPEVTQTPSHQVTQMGQEVILRCVPISNHLYFYWYRQILGQKVEFLVSFYNNEISEKSEIFDDQFSVERPDGSNFTLKIRSTKLEDSAMYFCASSEQQGQYGYTFGSGTRLTVV.

This clonotype was counted many times. The V gene is TRBV10-3, the J gene TRBJ1-2; D is possibly TRBD1 (6 bases). Deletions cut 0 bases from V and 8 bases from J, with 13 bases between. CDR3 length: 14 amino acids. Germline CDR1 and CDR2: ENHRY and SYGVKD. CDR3 nucleotides: TGTGCCATCAGTGAGTCCCAGGGGACGGTGGGCTACACCTTC. Its protein is CAISESQGTVGYTF.

The chain couples TRBV5-4 to TRBJ1-2, with 7 bases matching TRBD1. With V trimmed by 0 bases and J by 7 bases, 9 bases remained unmatched. CDR1 is SGHNT, CDR2 YYREEE, per germline (reference sequence). This CDR3 spans 15 amino acids. CDR3 coding DNA: TGTGCCAGCAGCTTGGAAGGCAGGGGGGGATTTGGCTACACCTTC. This translates into CASSLEGRGGFGYTF.

In the case of this clonotype: A much larger clonotype is one base distant, so this may be a read error. V and J are TRBV2 and TRBJ2-5; 9 bases align to TRBD2. The CDR3 length is 16 residues. Germline CDR1 reads SNHLY; CDR2 reads FYNNEI. The V gene end was trimmed by 4 bases and the J gene end by 3 bases; junction bases not matched to a gene: 9. This CDR3 reads CASSAYASSGKETQYF. CDR3 DNA sequence: TGTGCCAGCAGTGCATACGCGTCTAGCGGGAAAGAGACCCAGTACTTC.

This clonotype has at least ten counts. The chain has TRBV7-3 and TRBJ1-2; D is possibly TRBD1 (5 bases). Trimming shortened V by 4 bases and J by 3 bases, and 9 bases separated the two germline ends. The CDR3 covers 13 residues. Germline lookup yields CDR1 SGHTA and CDR2 FQGTGA. The CDR3 reads CASSSGRYYGYTF. The CDR3, as DNA: TGTGCCAGCAGCTCGGGACGGTACTATGGCTACACCTTC.

The sample holds many counts of this clonotype. V and J are TRBV5-1 and TRBJ1-1; D might be TRBD1 (5 bases). The CDR3 runs 14 residues. From germline, CDR1 is SGHRS and CDR2 YFSETQ. V was cut by 0 bases and J by 5 bases, with 11 bases left in between. CDR3 sequence: CASSLVSGGTEAFF. CDR3 nucleotide sequence: TGCGCCAGCAGCTTGGTGTCCGGGGGGACTGAAGCTTTCTTT.

The V call is TRBV6-5, the J call TRBJ1-2; 9 bases map to TRBD1. The CDR3 is made up of 15 amino acids. Germline CDR1 and CDR2: MNHEY and SVGAGI. Trimming at V came to 2 bases and at J to 3 bases, leaving 4 bases not matched to a gene. The CDR3 DNA sequence: TGTGCCAGCAGTTACACAGGGGGCGCCGACTATGGCTACACCTTC. This translates into CASSYTGGADYGYTF.

This clonotype has more than one count but fewer than ten. The CDR3 is CASRALDRDTEAFF. The CDR3 DNA reads as TGTGCCAGCAGAGCCCTTGACAGGGACACTGAAGCTTTCTTT. This rearrangement joins TRBV5-6 to TRBJ1-1; 7 bases match TRBD1. The CDR3 is made up of 14 amino acids. Germline CDR1 SGHDT, CDR2 YYEEEE. V gave up 5 bases and J gave up 3 bases; unmatched junction bases: 7.

This clonotype was observed many times. The rearrangement uses TRBV10-3 and TRBJ1-4, with 7 bases aligning to TRBD1. Germline V gene sequence: CDR1 ENHRY, CDR2 SYGVKD. The CDR3 runs to 12 residues. V was clipped by 8 bases and J by 3 bases; unmatched bases: 0. CDR3 loop: CAIGTANEKLFF. The CDR3 bases are TGTGCCATCGGGACAGCTAATGAAAAACTGTTTTTT.

V usage is TRBV6-5 and J usage is TRBJ1-2; TRBD1 agrees at 8 bases. The CDR3 loop spans 12 amino acids. After removal of 6 bases from V and 6 bases from J, the junction contained 3 bases not matched to a gene. Germline CDR1 reads MNHEY; CDR2 reads SVGAGI. CDR3 in DNA: TGTGCCAGCAGGCCACAGGGGGATGGCTACACCTTC. It yields the protein CASRPQGDGYTF.

This clonotype was recorded many times. The rearrangement links TRBV20-1 to TRBJ2-5; 7 positions agree with TRBD1. In germline, CDR1 is DFQATT, CDR2 SNEGSKA (reference sequence). The CDR3 is 13 amino acids. The V gene end was trimmed by 2 bases and the J gene end by 4 bases; junction bases not matched to a gene: 4. The CDR3 spells CSARNRGGETQYF. Here the CDR3 DNA reads TGCAGTGCTAGAAACAGGGGCGGAGAGACCCAGTACTTC.

Concerning this clonotype: The conserved final phenylalanine or tryptophan is absent from the CDR3, which likely points to a read error. No DNA is shown, since the ends of the CDR3 on it are uncertain; the CDR3 is the one TCRdb lists. The rearrangement joins TRBV15 to TRBJ1-2. The CDR3 has 8 amino acids, counting both end residues. From germline, CDR1 is LNHNV and CDR2 YYDKDF (reference sequence). This CDR3 is CATSRGGT.

This clonotype was observed a few times. This rearrangement joins TRBV4-3 to TRBJ1-1; 8 positions agree with TRBD1. V gave up 0 bases and J gave up 1 base; unmatched junction bases: 10. CDR3 size: 18 residues. CDR1 is LGHNA and CDR2 is YSLEER in the germline V gene. The CDR3 DNA reads TGCGCCAGCAGCCAAGATCTAAGCGGCAGGGGGCCGAACACTGAAGCTTTCTTT. Encoded protein: CASSQDLSGRGPNTEAFF.

This chain joins TRBV7-2 and TRBJ1-2; 9 nucleotides line up with TRBD1. Germline V gene sequence: CDR1 SGHTA, CDR2 FQGNSA. After removal of 7 bases from V and 6 bases from J, the junction contained 12 bases not matched to a gene. The CDR3 covers 15 residues. The CDR3 region is CASTPHRGQADGYTF. CDR3 sequence (DNA): TGTGCCAGCACCCCCCACAGGGGGCAGGCAGATGGCTACACCTTC.

CDR3 residues: CASSKGGRGQETQYF. The DNA for the CDR3 is TGTGCCAGCAGCAAGGGGGGCAGGGGCCAAGAGACCCAGTACTTC. V gene TRBV7-3 combines with J gene TRBJ2-5; D tentatively fits TRBD1 or TRBD2 (6 bases each). The CDR3 loop spans 15 amino acids. Germline lookup yields CDR1 SGHTA and CDR2 FQGTGA. V was pared by 5 bases and J by 1 base, with 14 bases between.

This clonotype is a singleton in its sample. The rearrangement uses TRBV25-1 and TRBJ1-2; a possible D gene is TRBD1 (5 bases). V lost 5 bases and J lost 8, with 21 bases in between. The CDR3 covers 15 residues. The germline V gene encodes CDR1 MGHDK and CDR2 SYGVNS. CDR3 loop: CASSPAGAGPIGYTF. CDR3 nucleotides: TGTGCCAGCAGTCCAGCTGGGGCAGGCCCGATAGGCTACACCTTC.

Comments on this clonotype: The conserved phenylalanine or tryptophan normally closing the CDR3 is absent here, so this likely arose from a read error. Because the CDR3's place on the DNA is in doubt, the DNA is left out and the CDR3 is given as listed by TCRdb. This rearrangement joins TRBV7-2 to TRBJ2-7; the D segment call TRBD1 is taken from the table without a DNA check. Germline CDR1 and CDR2: SGHTA and FQGNSA. The CDR3 has 11 residues if both end residues are counted. The CDR3 loop reads CASKRAGGVNT.

The chain is built from TRBV6-6 and TRBJ1-1; TRBD1 might be the D (6 bases). The germline V gene has CDR1 MNHNY and CDR2 SVGAGI (reference sequence). The CDR3 has 14 residues. Trimming took off 2 bases at V and 3 bases at J, with 10 bases between the two ends. The CDR3 DNA is TGTGCCAGCAGTTACCAGGGGACGGACACTGAAGCTTTCTTT. Its translation is CASSYQGTDTEAFF.

The sample holds many counts of this clonotype. The genes are TRBV6-6 and TRBJ2-6; 8 bases agree with TRBD1. The CDR3 is 16 amino acids. The germline V gene has CDR1 MNHNY and CDR2 SVGAGI (reference sequence). Trimming took 2 bases from V and 3 from J; bases not matched to a gene: 3. The DNA of the CDR3 is TGTGCCAGCAGTTACCGGACAGGGAATGGGGCCAACGTCCTGACTTTC. It is translated as CASSYRTGNGANVLTF.

In regard to this clonotype: This clone may be a read error of a much larger clone one base away. No conserved phenylalanine or tryptophan is present at the end of the CDR3, so a read error is the likely explanation. The chain combines TRBV13 with TRBJ1-2, with TRBD1 matching over 9 bases. The J segment lost 3 bases and the V segment lost 5 bases, leaving 10 bases of the junction unmatched. Germline values: CDR1 PRHDT, CDR2 FYEKMQ (reference sequence). This CDR3 comprises 16 residues. CDR3 nucleotide sequence: TGTGCCAGCAGCCAAGTTGGGACAGGGAGGGACTATGGCTACACCTCC. This gives the protein CASSQVGTGRDYGYTS.

This clonotype was counted ten times or more. The chain links TRBV20-1 to TRBJ1-1; D may be TRBD1 (5 bases). Germline-derived CDR1 and CDR2 are DFQATT and SNEGSKA (reference sequence). The V gene lost 3 bases and the J gene lost 3 bases, with 11 bases spanning the gap. This CDR3 spans 13 amino acids. The CDR3 sequence is CSASFAGDTEAFF. The CDR3 coding sequence is TGCAGTGCTAGTTTTGCGGGGGACACTGAAGCTTTCTTT.